This entry lists 21 T cell receptor beta chains sequenced from one sample in a study of regulatory T cells in long-lasting Graves disease. Construction of the TCR beta libraries employed iRepertoire HTBI primers in conjunction with Arm-PCR of CDR3 regions. TCRdb redid the calling of the multiplex PCR reads with MiXCR, one entry per CDR3 protein. The sample holds hundreds of thousands of distinct CDR3 sequences, about 22% seen once. Time point of the sample: persistent/refractory GD, antithyroid drugs over 5 years with positive TRAb. PBMC-extracted RNA yielded the TCR library. Sequencing was performed on peripheral blood mononuclear cells (PBMCs), taken when the disease was refractory, from a patient treated with antithyroid drugs. The origin of the receptors is a female donor with Graves disease.

This clonotype turned up a few times. The chain joins TRBV30 to TRBJ2-2; D is undetermined. Germline CDR1 reads GTSNPN; CDR2 reads SVGIG (reference sequence). The CDR3 covers 11 residues. Trimming took 8 bases from V and 6 from J, leaving 10 bases between them. The CDR3 protein is CATSFAGELFF. The CDR3 DNA follows: TGTGCCACCTCGTTCGCCGGGGAGCTGTTTTTT.

This rearrangement joins TRBV6-5 to TRBJ2-2; TRBD2 is a possible D gene (5 bases). V was trimmed by 1 base and J by 2 bases, leaving 23 bases between them. The CDR3 has 20 residues. Germline values: CDR1 MNHEY, CDR2 SVGAGI. The DNA of the CDR3 is TGTGCCAGCAGTTACTTGGGTCCCACTCGGAGCGGAGTAAACACCGGGGAGCTGTTTTTT. Translating gives CASSYLGPTRSGVNTGELFF.

This clonotype was picked up many times. This chain links TRBV29-1 with TRBJ1-2; D is ambiguous. CDR3 size: 14 residues. The germline gives CDR1 SQVTM, CDR2 ANQGSEA. V was trimmed by 4 bases and J by 0 bases, leaving 12 bases between them. The CDR3 loop is CSVALWGANYGYTF. In DNA, the CDR3 is TGCAGCGTTGCTCTCTGGGGAGCTAACTATGGCTACACCTTC.

This clonotype turned up a few times. The V gene is TRBV19, the J gene TRBJ2-7, with D perhaps being TRBD1 or TRBD2 (5 bases each). Trimming pared 4 bases from V and 6 bases from J, leaving 19 bases between. This CDR3 is 15 amino acids long. CDR1 and CDR2 (germline): LNHDA, SQIVND (reference sequence). CDR3 protein: CASSTPHEGLSEQYF. The CDR3 DNA follows: TGTGCCAGTAGTACCCCTCACGAGGGGTTGAGCGAGCAGTACTTC.

This chain uses TRBV10-3 with TRBJ2-7; no definite D call. V was pared by 6 bases and J by 0 bases, with 12 bases between. The CDR3 spans 14 residues. The germline V gene encodes CDR1 ENHRY and CDR2 SYGVKD. In DNA form, the CDR3 reads TGTGCCATCAGGGGCTCCACCGACTCCTACGAGCAGTACTTC. This encodes CAIRGSTDSYEQYF.

The table lists this clonotype with a few counts. This chain links TRBV20-1 with TRBJ2-7, with D possibly being TRBD1 or TRBD2 (5 bases each). The length of the CDR3 is 14 residues. Trimming pared 6 bases from V and 0 bases from J, leaving 15 bases between. Germline loops: CDR1 DFQATT, CDR2 SNEGSKA (reference sequence). CDR3 nucleotides: TGCAGTGCGGGGTCACGGGGCTTCTCCTACGAGCAGTACTTC. This translates into CSAGSRGFSYEQYF.

The chain combines TRBV9 with TRBJ1-3, with D tentatively TRBD1 (5 bases). This CDR3 comprises 16 residues. Between the trimmed V and J ends, which lost 3 bases and 0 bases, there was a span of 13 bases. The germline CDR1 and CDR2 sequences are SGDLS and YYNGEE. The CDR3 DNA reads as TGTGCCAGCAGCGGTGACAGCGGTTTCTCTGGAAACACCATATATTTT. Amino acid sequence: CASSGDSGFSGNTIYF.

The gene calls are TRBV5-6 and TRBJ2-7, with D hard to call. The V end was cut by 4 bases, the J end by 0 bases, with 5 bases between. Germline CDR1 SGHDT, CDR2 YYEEEE. This CDR3 spans 12 amino acids. The CDR3 DNA reads TGTGCCAGCAGCCTGTTCTCCTACGAGCAGTACTTC. Translation gives CASSLFSYEQYF.

V usage is TRBV5-1 and J usage is TRBJ2-1; 12 nucleotides agree with TRBD1. CDR3 size: 16 residues. V lost 0 bases, J lost 5 bases, and 3 bases stayed unmatched. Germline CDR1 and CDR2: SGHRS and YFSETQ. The chain's CDR3 is CASSLDGTGGNNEQFF. CDR3 DNA sequence: TGCGCCAGCAGCTTGGATGGGACAGGGGGCAACAATGAGCAGTTCTTC.

The sample holds many counts of this clonotype. This chain links TRBV7-2 with TRBJ1-4; the D is unclear. This CDR3 region has 13 residues. CDR1 SGHTA and CDR2 FQGNSA come from the germline V gene. The V gene lost 6 bases and the J gene lost 11 bases, with 16 bases spanning the gap. For the CDR3, the DNA is TGTGCCAGCAGACGCCAAGTCTCGGAGAAACTGTTTTTT. Protein sequence: CASRRQVSEKLFF.

The V and J genes are TRBV12-5 and TRBJ1-1, with D uncertain. Trimming left V 2 bases short and J 5 bases short, with 6 bases between. The germline V gene has CDR1 LGHNT and CDR2 FRNRAP. This CDR3 spans 12 amino acids. CDR3 sequence reads: CASGLSFTEAFF. The CDR3 DNA reads as TGTGCTAGTGGTTTGTCTTTTACTGAAGCTTTCTTT.

This chain connects TRBV19 to TRBJ1-2; 8 bases are shared with TRBD1. Germline V gives CDR1 LNHDA, CDR2 SQIVND (reference sequence). The CDR3 spans 15 residues. Trimming at V came to 6 bases and at J to 7 bases, leaving 13 bases not matched to a gene. The CDR3 DNA is TGTGCCAGTAGGACCATGCAGGGGGCCCGGGGTGGCTACACCTTC. The encoded protein is CASRTMQGARGGYTF.

This clonotype appeared many times. The chain links TRBV28 to TRBJ1-5; 7 bases align to TRBD1. V lost 4 bases to trimming and J lost 11 bases; unmatched junction nucleotides: 11. The CDR3 has 14 amino acids. Germline CDR1 MDHEN, CDR2 SYDVKM. The CDR3 DNA is TGTGCCAGCAGTTCGCCCGATACAGGGACAGCCCAGCATTTT. This gives the protein CASSSPDTGTAQHF.

This clonotype has a handful of counts. This chain connects TRBV7-2 to TRBJ2-7, with D perhaps TRBD2 (7 bases). The CDR3 is 16 residues long. V dropped 3 bases and J dropped 2 bases, with 17 bases sitting between them. Germline V gives CDR1 SGHTA, CDR2 FQGNSA. The CDR3: CASSFGGGSTPYEQYF. CDR3 nucleotide sequence: TGTGCCAGCAGCTTTGGGGGCGGGAGCACCCCCTACGAGCAGTACTTC.

V is TRBV6-1 and J is TRBJ2-7; D may be TRBD1 (6 bases). V gave up 2 bases and J gave up 5 bases, with 19 bases separating them. This CDR3 is built from 16 residues. CDR1 and CDR2 from the germline V gene are MNHNS and SASEGT. The CDR3 loop is CASSENPQGSANEQYF. The CDR3 region has the DNA TGTGCCAGCAGTGAAAACCCGCAGGGGTCGGCGAACGAGCAGTACTTC.

This clonotype was seen ten or more times. The chain combines TRBV6-4 with TRBJ1-1; D not certain. The germline V and J ends were trimmed by 7 bases and 2 bases, with 14 bases remaining between them. Germline CDR1 MRHNA, CDR2 SNTAGT. The CDR3 loop spans 14 amino acids. CDR3 DNA: TGTGCCAGCAAGGCCCACGAGGGAAACACTGAAGCTTTCTTT. As protein: CASKAHEGNTEAFF.

The rearrangement links TRBV20-1 to TRBJ2-2; a possible D gene is TRBD2 (6 bases). The CDR3 length is 14 residues. Germline assignment: CDR1 DFQATT and CDR2 SNEGSKA (reference sequence). Trimming pared 3 bases from V and 5 bases from J, leaving 13 bases between. The DNA of the CDR3 is TGCAGTGCTAGTTGGGACGGGGGAACCGGGGAGCTGTTTTTT. This encodes CSASWDGGTGELFF.

This clonotype was seen at least ten times. The rearrangement links TRBV7-9 to TRBJ2-5; 7 positions match TRBD2. CDR3 length: 15 amino acids. V dropped 1 base and J dropped 3; count of bases not matched to a gene: 5. The germline V gene encodes CDR1 SEHNR and CDR2 FQNEAQ (reference sequence). CDR3 nucleotides: TGTGCCAGCAGCTTAGGGTCAGGGAGGGAAGAGACCCAGTACTTC. It specifies CASSLGSGREETQYF.

There are many counts of this clonotype. This rearrangement joins TRBV7-9 to TRBJ2-7; the match to TRBD1 covers 7 bases. There are 13 residues in the CDR3. In germline, CDR1 is SEHNR, CDR2 FQNEAQ (reference sequence). V was pared by 2 bases and J by 6 bases, with 4 bases of the junction left unmatched. The CDR3 nucleotides read TGTGCCAGCAGCTTACCGACAGGGCGCGAGCAGTACTTC. Residues: CASSLPTGREQYF.

This rearrangement joins TRBV7-3 to TRBJ1-5; D gene unclear. Germline-derived CDR1 and CDR2 are SGHTA and FQGTGA. Trimming cost V 0 bases and J 5 bases, with 5 bases left between them. The CDR3 loop spans 13 amino acids. CDR3 nucleotide sequence: TGTGCCAGCAGCTTAACGAAAGATCAGCCCCAGCATTTT. This translates into CASSLTKDQPQHF.

This clonotype was recorded many times. The chain recombines TRBV6-5 with TRBJ1-6; no clear D. The germline V gene has CDR1 MNHEY and CDR2 SVGAGI. The CDR3 spans 13 residues. The germline V and J ends were trimmed by 3 bases and 10 bases, with 10 bases remaining between them. In nucleotides, the CDR3 is TGTGCCAGCAGTTATGGCTCTGGATCACCCCTCCACTTT. It encodes CASSYGSGSPLHF.